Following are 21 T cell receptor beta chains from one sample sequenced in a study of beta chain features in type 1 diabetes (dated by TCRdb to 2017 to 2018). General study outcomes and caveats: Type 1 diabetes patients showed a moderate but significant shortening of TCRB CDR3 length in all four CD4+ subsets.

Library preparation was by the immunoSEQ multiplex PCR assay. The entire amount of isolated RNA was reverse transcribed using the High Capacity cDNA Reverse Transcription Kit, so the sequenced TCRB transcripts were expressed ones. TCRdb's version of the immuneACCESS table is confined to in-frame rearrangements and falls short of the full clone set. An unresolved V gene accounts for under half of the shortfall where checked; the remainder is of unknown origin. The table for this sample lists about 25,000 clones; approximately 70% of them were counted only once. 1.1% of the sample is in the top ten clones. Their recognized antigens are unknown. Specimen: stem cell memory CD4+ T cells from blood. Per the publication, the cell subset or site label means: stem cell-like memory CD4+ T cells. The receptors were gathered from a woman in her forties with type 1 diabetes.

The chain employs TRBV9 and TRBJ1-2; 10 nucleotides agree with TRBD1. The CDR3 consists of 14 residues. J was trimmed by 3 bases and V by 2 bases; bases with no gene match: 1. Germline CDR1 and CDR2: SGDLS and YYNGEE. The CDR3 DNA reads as TGTGCCAGCAGCGTTGGACAGGGGGACTATGGCTACACCTTC. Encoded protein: CASSVGQGDYGYTF.

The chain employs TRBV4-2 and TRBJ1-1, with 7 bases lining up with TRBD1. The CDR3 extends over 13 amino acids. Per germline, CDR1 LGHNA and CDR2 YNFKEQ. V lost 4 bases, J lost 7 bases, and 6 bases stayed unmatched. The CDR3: CASSPDRVGEAFF. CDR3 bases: TGTGCCAGCAGCCCAGACAGGGTGGGTGAAGCTTTCTTT.

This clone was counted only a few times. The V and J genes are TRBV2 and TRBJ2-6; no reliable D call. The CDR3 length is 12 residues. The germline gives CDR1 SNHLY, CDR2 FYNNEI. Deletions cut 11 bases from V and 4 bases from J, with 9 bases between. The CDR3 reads CAQAFGANVLTF. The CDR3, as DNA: TGTGCCCAAGCTTTCGGGGCCAACGTCCTGACTTTC. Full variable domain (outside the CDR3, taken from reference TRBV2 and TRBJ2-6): EPEVTQTPSHQVTQMGQEVILRCVPISNHLYFYWYRQILGQKVEFLVSFYNNEISEKSEIFDDQFSVERPDGSNFTLKIRSTKLEDSAMYFCAQAFGANVLTFGAGSRLTVL.

CDR3 amino acids: CASRWDSHTGELFF. In nucleotides, the CDR3 is TGTGCCAGCAGATGGGACAGCCACACCGGGGAGCTGTTTTTT. V gene TRBV6-5 combines with J gene TRBJ2-2, with 7 bases that match TRBD1. The germline gives CDR1 MNHEY, CDR2 SVGAGI. CDR3 length: 14 residues. Unmatched junction bases numbered 4, after V lost 6 bases and J lost 3 bases.

In DNA, the CDR3 is TGTGCCAGCAGCTTAGGACCCATTCGAGGGGGCTACACCTTC. This gives the protein CASSLGPIRGGYTF. V gene TRBV7-2 combines with J gene TRBJ1-2, with D uncertain. The V and J ends lost 1 base and 8 bases respectively, with 14 bases between them. There are 14 residues in the CDR3. From germline, CDR1 is SGHTA and CDR2 FQGNSA.

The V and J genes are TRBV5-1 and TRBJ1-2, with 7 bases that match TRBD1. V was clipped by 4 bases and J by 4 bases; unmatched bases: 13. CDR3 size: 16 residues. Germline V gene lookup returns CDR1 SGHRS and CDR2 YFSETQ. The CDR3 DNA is TGCGCCAGCAGCGAACCTACAGGGGATTCCACCTATGGCTACACCTTC. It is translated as CASSEPTGDSTYGYTF.

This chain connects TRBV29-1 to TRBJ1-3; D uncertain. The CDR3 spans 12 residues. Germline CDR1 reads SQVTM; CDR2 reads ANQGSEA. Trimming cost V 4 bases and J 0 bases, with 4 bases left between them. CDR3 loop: CSVVSSGNTIYF. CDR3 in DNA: TGCAGCGTTGTTAGCTCTGGAAACACCATATATTTT.

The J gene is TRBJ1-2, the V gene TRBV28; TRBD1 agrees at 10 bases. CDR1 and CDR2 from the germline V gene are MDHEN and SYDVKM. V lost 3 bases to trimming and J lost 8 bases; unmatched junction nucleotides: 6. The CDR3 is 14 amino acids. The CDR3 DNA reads TGTGCCAGCAGTTTTAGGACAGGGGGGCTCGGCTACACCTTC. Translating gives CASSFRTGGLGYTF.

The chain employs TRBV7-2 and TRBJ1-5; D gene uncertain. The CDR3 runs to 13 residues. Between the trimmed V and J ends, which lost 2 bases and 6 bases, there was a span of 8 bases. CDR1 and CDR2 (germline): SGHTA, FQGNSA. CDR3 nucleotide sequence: TGTGCCAGCAGCTTACAGGCCCCTCAGCCCCAGCATTTT. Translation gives CASSLQAPQPQHF.

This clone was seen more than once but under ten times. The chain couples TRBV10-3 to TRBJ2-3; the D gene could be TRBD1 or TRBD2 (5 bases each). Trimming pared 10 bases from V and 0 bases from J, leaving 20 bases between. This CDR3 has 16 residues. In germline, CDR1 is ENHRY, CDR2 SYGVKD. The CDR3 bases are TGTGCCACCAGGGACCTGACAGCGCCTAGCACAGATACGCAGTATTTT. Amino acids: CATRDLTAPSTDTQYF.

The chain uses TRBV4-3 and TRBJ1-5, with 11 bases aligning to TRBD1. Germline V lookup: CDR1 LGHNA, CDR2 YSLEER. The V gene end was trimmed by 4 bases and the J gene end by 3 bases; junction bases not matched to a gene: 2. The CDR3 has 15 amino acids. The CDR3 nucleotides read TGCGCCAGCAGCCGGGACAGGGGGTCCAATCAGCCCCAGCATTTT. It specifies CASSRDRGSNQPQHF.

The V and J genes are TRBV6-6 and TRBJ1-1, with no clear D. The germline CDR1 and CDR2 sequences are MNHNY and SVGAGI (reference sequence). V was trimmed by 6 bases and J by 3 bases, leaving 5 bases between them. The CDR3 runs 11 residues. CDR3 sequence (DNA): TGTGCCAGCAGCCGCGACACTGAAGCTTTCTTT. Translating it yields CASSRDTEAFF.

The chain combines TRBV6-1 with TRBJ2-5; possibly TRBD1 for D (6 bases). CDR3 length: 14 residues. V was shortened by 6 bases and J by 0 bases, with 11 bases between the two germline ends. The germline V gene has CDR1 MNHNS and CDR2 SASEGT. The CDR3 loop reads CASSPGQNQETQYF. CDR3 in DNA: TGTGCCAGCAGCCCCGGACAGAACCAAGAGACCCAGTACTTC.

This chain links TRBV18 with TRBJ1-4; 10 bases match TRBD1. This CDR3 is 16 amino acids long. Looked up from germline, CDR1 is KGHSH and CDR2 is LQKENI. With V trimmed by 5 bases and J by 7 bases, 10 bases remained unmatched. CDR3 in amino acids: CASSSSRQGASEKLFF. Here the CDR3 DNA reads TGTGCCAGCTCATCATCTCGACAGGGGGCGAGTGAAAAACTGTTTTTT.

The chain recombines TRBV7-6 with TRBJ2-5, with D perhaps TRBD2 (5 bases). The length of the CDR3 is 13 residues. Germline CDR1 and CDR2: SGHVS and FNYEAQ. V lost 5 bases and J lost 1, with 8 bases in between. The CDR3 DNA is TGTGCCAGCAGCATTACTAGCCAAGAGACCCAGTACTTC. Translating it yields CASSITSQETQYF.

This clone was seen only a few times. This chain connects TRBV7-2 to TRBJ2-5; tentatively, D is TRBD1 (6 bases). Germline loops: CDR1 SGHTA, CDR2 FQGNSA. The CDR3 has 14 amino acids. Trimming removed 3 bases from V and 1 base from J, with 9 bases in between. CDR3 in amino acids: CASSFQGGQETQYF. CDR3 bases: TGTGCCAGCAGCTTCCAAGGGGGCCAAGAGACCCAGTACTTC.

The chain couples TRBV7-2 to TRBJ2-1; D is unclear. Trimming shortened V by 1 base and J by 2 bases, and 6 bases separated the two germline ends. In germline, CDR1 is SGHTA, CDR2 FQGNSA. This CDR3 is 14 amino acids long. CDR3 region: CASSLDLAYNEQFF. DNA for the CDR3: TGTGCCAGCAGCTTAGATCTAGCCTACAATGAGCAGTTCTTC.

CDR3 loop: CATSRDGGWEQFF. CDR3 nucleotide sequence: TGTGCCACCAGCAGAGATGGGGGGTGGGAGCAGTTCTTC. This chain connects TRBV15 to TRBJ2-1; possibly TRBD2 for D (6 bases). This CDR3 contains 13 residues. CDR1 LNHNV and CDR2 YYDKDF come from the germline V gene (reference sequence). V was pared by 0 bases and J by 10 bases, with 10 bases between.

The CDR3 loop is CASSHPTGRRETQYF. The DNA for the CDR3 is TGTGCCAGCAGCCACCCGACAGGGCGGAGGGAGACCCAGTACTTC. This chain joins TRBV14 and TRBJ2-5, with 7 positions matching TRBD1. After removal of 3 bases from V and 5 bases from J, the junction contained 9 bases not matched to a gene. The CDR3 covers 15 residues. Germline CDR1 reads SGHDN; CDR2 reads FVKESK.

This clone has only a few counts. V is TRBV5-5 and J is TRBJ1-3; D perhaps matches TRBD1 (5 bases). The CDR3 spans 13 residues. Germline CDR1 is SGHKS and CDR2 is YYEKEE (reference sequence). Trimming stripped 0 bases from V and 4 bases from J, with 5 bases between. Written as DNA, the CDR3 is TGTGCCAGCAGCTTGGCAGGGGGAAACACCATATATTTT. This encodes CASSLAGGNTIYF.

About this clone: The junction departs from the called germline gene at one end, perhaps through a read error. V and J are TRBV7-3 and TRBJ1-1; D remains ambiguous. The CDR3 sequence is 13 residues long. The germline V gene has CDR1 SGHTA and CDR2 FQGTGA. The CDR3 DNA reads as TGTGCCAGCAGCTCCCAATCTTCTACTGAGGCTTTCTTT. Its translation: CASSSQSSTEAFF.